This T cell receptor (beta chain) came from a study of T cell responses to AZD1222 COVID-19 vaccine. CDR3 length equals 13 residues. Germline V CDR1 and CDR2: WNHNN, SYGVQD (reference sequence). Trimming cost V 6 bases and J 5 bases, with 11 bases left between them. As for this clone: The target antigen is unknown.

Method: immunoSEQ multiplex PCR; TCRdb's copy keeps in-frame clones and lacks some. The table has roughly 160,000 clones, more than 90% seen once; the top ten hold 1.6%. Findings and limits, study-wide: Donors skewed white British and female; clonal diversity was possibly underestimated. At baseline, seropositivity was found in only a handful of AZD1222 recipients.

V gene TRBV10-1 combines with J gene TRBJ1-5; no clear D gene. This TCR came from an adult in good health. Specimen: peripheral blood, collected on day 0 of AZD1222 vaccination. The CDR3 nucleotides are TGCGCCAGCAGCGACAATGGAGATCAGCCCCAGCATTTT. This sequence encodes CASSDNGDQPQHF.